Included here is one T cell receptor (beta chain) sequence, with context. The data belong to a study of patients and donors after allogeneic stem cell transplantation. Trimming removed 5 bases from V and 7 bases from J; junction bases left unmatched: 15. In germline, CDR1 is DFQATT, CDR2 SNEGSKA (reference sequence). This CDR3 comprises 17 residues. TCRdb re-called the RT-PCR reads through MiXCR, storing one row per CDR3 protein. The profile shows 800,000 to 1,000,000 distinct CDR3 sequences, roughly 18% of them singletons. The sequence was collected from a human donor who was either an allogeneic HSCT recipient or a stem cell or donor lymphocyte infusion donor (not recorded which). It is not recorded whose cells these are; they may come from a transplant donor. Material: blood, either unsorted or a sorted T cell fraction (not recorded which). This chain joins TRBV20-1 and TRBJ2-4, with 12 bases fitting TRBD1. The CDR3 region has the DNA TGCAGTGCTGGTCCGGGACAGGGGGCGCCGGGGCGGAACATTCAGTACTTC. Translated: CSAGPGQGAPGRNIQYF.